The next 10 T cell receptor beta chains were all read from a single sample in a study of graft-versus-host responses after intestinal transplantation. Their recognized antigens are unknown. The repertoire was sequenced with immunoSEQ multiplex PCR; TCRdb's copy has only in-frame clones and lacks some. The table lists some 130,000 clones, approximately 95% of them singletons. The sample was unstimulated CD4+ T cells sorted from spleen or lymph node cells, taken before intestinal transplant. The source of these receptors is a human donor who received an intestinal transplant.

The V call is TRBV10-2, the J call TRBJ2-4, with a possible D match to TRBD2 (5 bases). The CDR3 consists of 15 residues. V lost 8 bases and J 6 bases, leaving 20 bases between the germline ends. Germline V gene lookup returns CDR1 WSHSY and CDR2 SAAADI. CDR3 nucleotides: TGCGCCAGCGGCAGTGCCACCTACGAGGGAAACATTCAGTACTTC. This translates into CASGSATYEGNIQYF.

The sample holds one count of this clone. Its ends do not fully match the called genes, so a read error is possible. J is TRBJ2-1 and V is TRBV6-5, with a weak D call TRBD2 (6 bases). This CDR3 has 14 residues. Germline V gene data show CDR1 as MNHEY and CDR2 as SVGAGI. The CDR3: CANSFSGYRNEQFF. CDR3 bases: TGTGCCAACAGTTTTAGCGGTTATAGGAATGAGCAGTTCTTC.

CDR3 DNA sequence: TGTGCCAGCCTGGGACAGCCGAACTATGGCTACACCTTC. Protein product: CASLGQPNYGYTF. The rearrangement uses TRBV2 and TRBJ1-2; 7 bases align to TRBD1. This CDR3 contains 13 residues. Germline V gene sequence: CDR1 SNHLY, CDR2 FYNNEI. The trim removed 8 bases at V and 2 bases at J, leaving 5 bases unmatched.

CDR3 sequence (DNA): TGTGCTAGTGGATTAGCGGGAGGGCCGAGGAATGAGCAGTTCTTC. Protein product: CASGLAGGPRNEQFF. This chain uses TRBV12-5 with TRBJ2-1; 11 bases are a match to TRBD2. The V gene's germline CDR1 is LGHNT and CDR2 FRNRAP. V lost 6 bases, J lost 7 bases, and 8 bases stayed unmatched. This CDR3 region has 15 residues.

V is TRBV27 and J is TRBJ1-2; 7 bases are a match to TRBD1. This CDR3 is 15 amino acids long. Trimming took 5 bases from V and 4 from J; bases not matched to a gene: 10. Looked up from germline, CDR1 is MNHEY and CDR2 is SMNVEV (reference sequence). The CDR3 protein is CASSPWTGAGYGYTF. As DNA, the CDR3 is TGTGCCAGCAGTCCCTGGACAGGAGCGGGCTATGGCTACACCTTC.

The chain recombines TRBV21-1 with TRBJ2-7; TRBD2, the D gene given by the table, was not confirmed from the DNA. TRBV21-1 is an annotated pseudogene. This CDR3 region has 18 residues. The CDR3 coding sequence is TGTGCCAGCAGCAAAGGTGGAACTAGCGGGAGTTTCAGCGGCGAGCAGTACTTC. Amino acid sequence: CASSKGGTSGSFSGEQYF.

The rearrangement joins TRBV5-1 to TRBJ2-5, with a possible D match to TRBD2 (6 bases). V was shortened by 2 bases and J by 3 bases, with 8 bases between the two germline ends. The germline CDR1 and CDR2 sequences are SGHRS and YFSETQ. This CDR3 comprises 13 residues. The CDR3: CASSFGGEETQYF. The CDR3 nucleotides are TGCGCCAGCAGCTTCGGCGGGGAAGAGACCCAGTACTTC.

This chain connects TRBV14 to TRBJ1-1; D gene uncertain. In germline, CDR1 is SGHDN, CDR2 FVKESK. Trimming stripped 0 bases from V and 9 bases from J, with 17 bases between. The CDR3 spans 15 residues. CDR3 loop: CASSQDSPGAGKAFF. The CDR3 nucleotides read TGTGCCAGCAGCCAAGATTCCCCCGGCGCCGGTAAAGCTTTCTTT.

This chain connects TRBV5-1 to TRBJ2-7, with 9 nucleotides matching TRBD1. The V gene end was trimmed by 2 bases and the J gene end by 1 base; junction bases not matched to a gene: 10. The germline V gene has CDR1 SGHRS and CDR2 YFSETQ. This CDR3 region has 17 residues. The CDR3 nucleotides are TGCGCCAGCAGCTTAGAACTTCCGGGACAGGGTTCCTACGAGCAGTACTTC. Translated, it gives CASSLELPGQGSYEQYF.

The CDR3 nucleotides are TGTGCCAGCAGTACAAGACGGGGTGAGCAGTTCTTC. Amino acid sequence: CASSTRRGEQFF. The rearrangement uses TRBV27 and TRBJ2-1; D is possibly TRBD2 (5 bases). Germline CDR1 MNHEY, CDR2 SMNVEV (reference sequence). Between the trimmed V and J ends, which lost 5 bases and 9 bases, there was a span of 11 bases. This CDR3 is built from 12 residues.